Each of the 28 T cell receptor beta chains below was sequenced from the same sample in a study of blood T cell repertoires in COVID-19. Measured with immunoSEQ multiplex PCR; TCRdb has only the in-frame clones, and not every one. The sample contains hundreds of thousands of clones, 80% to 90% of which appear only once. Sample: PBMCs or T cells enriched from blood (not recorded which). Every receptor here comes from a man aged 50-60 years who had been exposed to COVID-19.

The chain has TRBV19 and TRBJ2-1, with 11 positions matching TRBD2. From germline, CDR1 is LNHDA and CDR2 SQIVND (reference sequence). V shed 3 bases, J shed 4 bases, and the junction held 8 bases outside the gene matches. CDR3 length: 17 amino acids. CDR3: CASSISLAGGLYNEQFF. The CDR3, as DNA: TGTGCCAGTAGTATTTCCCTAGCGGGGGGCCTTTACAATGAGCAGTTCTTC. Variable domain in full (rest from reference TRBV19 and TRBJ2-1): DGGITQSPKYLFRKEGQNVTLSCEQNLNHDAMYWYRQDPGQGLRLIYYSQIVNDFQKGDIAEGYSVSREKKESFPLTVTSAQKNPTAFYLCASSISLAGGLYNEQFFGPGTRLTVL.

The V call is TRBV24-1, the J call TRBJ2-2, with 10 bases that match TRBD1. CDR1 and CDR2 from the germline V gene are KGHDR and SFDVKD. Trimming removed 4 bases from V and 5 bases from J; junction bases left unmatched: 9. The CDR3 is made up of 17 amino acids. CDR3 protein: CATSDPTGGVYTGELFF. The CDR3 DNA is TGTGCCACCAGTGACCCGACAGGGGGCGTTTATACCGGGGAGCTGTTTTTT.

V gene TRBV18 combines with J gene TRBJ2-5, with D possibly being TRBD1 (5 bases). In germline, CDR1 is KGHSH, CDR2 LQKENI. The CDR3 has 13 residues. V lost 2 bases, J lost 3 bases, and 7 bases lay in between. CDR3 DNA: TGTGCCAGCTCACCAGCAGGGAAAGAGACCCAGTACTTC. Amino acids: CASSPAGKETQYF.

The chain uses TRBV9 and TRBJ2-5, with TRBD2 matching over 9 bases. The CDR3 is 15 amino acids. Trimming removed 4 bases from V and 4 bases from J; junction bases left unmatched: 8. CDR1 SGDLS and CDR2 YYNGEE come from the germline V gene. CDR3 nucleotides: TGTGCCAGCAGCCTCAGCGGGAGGAGGGGAGAGACCCAGTACTTC. Protein sequence: CASSLSGRRGETQYF.

The chain couples TRBV5-1 to TRBJ2-2; D remains unclear. The ends were cut back, 1 base at V and 1 base at J, with 11 bases in the middle. Germline CDR1 and CDR2: SGHRS and YFSETQ. The CDR3 covers 16 residues. This CDR3 is CASSLFPAENTGELFF. Written as DNA, the CDR3 is TGCGCCAGCAGCTTGTTCCCGGCGGAGAACACCGGGGAGCTGTTTTTT.

The rearrangement uses TRBV5-1 and TRBJ1-1; 7 nucleotides agree with TRBD1. The CDR3 is made up of 14 amino acids. V lost 4 bases to trimming and J lost 1 base; unmatched junction nucleotides: 4. Germline CDR1 and CDR2: SGHRS and YFSETQ. CDR3 sequence: CASSGTAGNTEAFF. The CDR3 nucleotides read TGCGCCAGCAGCGGGACAGCAGGGAACACTGAAGCTTTCTTT.

The rearrangement links TRBV19 to TRBJ2-3; 7 nucleotides match TRBD2. Germline CDR1 reads LNHDA; CDR2 reads SQIVND (reference sequence). This CDR3 is built from 16 residues. The J segment lost 6 bases and the V segment lost 5 bases, leaving 14 bases of the junction unmatched. CDR3 protein: CASSSRGSLGRDTQYF. CDR3 in DNA: TGTGCCAGTAGTTCTCGCGGGAGTTTAGGTAGGGATACGCAGTATTTT. The variable domain in full, with the rest retrieved from reference TRBV19 and TRBJ2-3, is DGGITQSPKYLFRKEGQNVTLSCEQNLNHDAMYWYRQDPGQGLRLIYYSQIVNDFQKGDIAEGYSVSREKKESFPLTVTSAQKNPTAFYLCASSSRGSLGRDTQYFGPGTRLTVL.

This clone was seen just once. This chain joins TRBV5-1 and TRBJ2-5; D is unclear. Germline V gene data show CDR1 as SGHRS and CDR2 as YFSETQ. There are 15 residues in the CDR3. The V and J ends lost 0 bases and 1 base respectively, with 10 bases between them. CDR3 sequence (DNA): TGCGCCAGCAGCTTGGGTATAGATGCCCAAGAGACCCAGTACTTC. This codes for CASSLGIDAQETQYF. Supplemented by reference TRBV5-1 and TRBJ2-5, the full variable domain reads KAGVTQTPRYLIKTRGQQVTLSCSPISGHRSVSWYQQTPGQGLQFLFEYFSETQRNKGNFPGRFSGRQFSNSRSEMNVSTLELGDSALYLCASSLGIDAQETQYFGPGTRLLVL.

This clone was observed once. This chain uses TRBV29-1 with TRBJ1-2, with D possibly being TRBD1 (6 bases). V gave up 6 bases and J gave up 6 bases, with 20 bases separating them. Germline values: CDR1 SQVTM, CDR2 ANQGSEA. The CDR3 sequence is 14 residues long. CDR3 in amino acids: CSVREGVVTDGYTF. The CDR3 DNA sequence: TGCAGCGTGCGAGAGGGGGTTGTAACGGATGGCTACACCTTC.

Here the CDR3 DNA reads TGTGCCAGCAGCTACAGGGTTGGAAACACCATATATTTT. Protein product: CASSYRVGNTIYF. This chain links TRBV7-6 with TRBJ1-3; maybe TRBD1 (6 bases). The CDR3 spans 13 residues. Germline CDR1 is SGHVS and CDR2 is FNYEAQ. Between the trimmed V and J ends, which lost 4 bases and 3 bases, there was a span of 7 bases.

The V gene is TRBV3-1 (or the pseudogene TRBV3-2), the J gene TRBJ1-2; 8 bases fit TRBD1. The V gene's germline CDR1 is LGHDT and CDR2 YNNKEL (reference sequence). This CDR3 is 15 amino acids long. J was trimmed by 3 bases and V by 1 base; bases with no gene match: 4. CDR3 nucleotide sequence: TGTGCCAGCAGCCAAGTTAACAGGGGGGACTATGGCTACACCTTC. This encodes CASSQVNRGDYGYTF.

The CDR3 is CASSSSSRGFTEAFF. The CDR3 coding sequence is TGCGCCAGCAGCTCTTCATCCAGGGGGTTCACTGAAGCTTTCTTT. The rearrangement uses TRBV5-1 and TRBJ1-1, with TRBD1 matching 7 bases. The CDR3 consists of 15 residues. J was trimmed by 4 bases and V by 3 bases; bases with no gene match: 9. The germline V gene has CDR1 SGHRS and CDR2 YFSETQ.

The chain uses TRBV7-2 and TRBJ2-3; D is ambiguous. The V and J ends lost 6 bases and 0 bases respectively, with 7 bases between them. The germline CDR1 and CDR2 sequences are SGHTA and FQGNSA. The length of the CDR3 is 13 residues. CDR3 loop: CASRSTSTDTQYF. Written as DNA, the CDR3 is TGTGCCAGCAGGAGTACTAGCACAGATACGCAGTATTTT.

This clone was seen only once. The chain links TRBV3-1 (or the pseudogene TRBV3-2) to TRBJ2-1, with unresolved D. The CDR3 length is 13 residues. Germline CDR1 and CDR2: LGHDT and YNNKEL (reference sequence). Deletions cut 4 bases from V and 7 bases from J, with 11 bases between. The CDR3 DNA reads as TGTGCCAGCAGCCCCCTCCCGGGTAATGAGCAGTTCTTC. This translates into CASSPLPGNEQFF.

The V call is TRBV19, the J call TRBJ2-1; D unclear. Looked up from germline, CDR1 is LNHDA and CDR2 is SQIVND (reference sequence). The CDR3 length is 12 residues. The V and J ends lost 3 bases and 4 bases respectively, with 4 bases between them. The CDR3 region has the DNA TGTGCCAGTAGTATCCTTTACAATGAGCAGTTCTTC. Translated: CASSILYNEQFF. Based on the CDR3 plus reference TRBV19 and TRBJ2-1, the full variable domain is DGGITQSPKYLFRKEGQNVTLSCEQNLNHDAMYWYRQDPGQGLRLIYYSQIVNDFQKGDIAEGYSVSREKKESFPLTVTSAQKNPTAFYLCASSILYNEQFFGPGTRLTVL.

V and J are TRBV7-9 and TRBJ1-3; D unresolved. Germline V gene data show CDR1 as SEHNR and CDR2 as FQNEAQ (reference sequence). V was shortened by 3 bases and J by 7 bases, with 13 bases between the two germline ends. The CDR3 runs 14 residues. Here the CDR3 reads CASSLGVWRNTIYF. CDR3 in DNA: TGTGCCAGCAGCTTGGGAGTATGGCGGAACACCATATATTTT.

V and J are TRBV5-1 and TRBJ1-1, with D possibly being TRBD1 (6 bases). Trimming stripped 4 bases from V and 1 base from J, with 14 bases between. This CDR3 has 15 amino acids. Germline CDR1 is SGHRS and CDR2 is YFSETQ. CDR3: CASSPRTAENTEAFF. The CDR3 DNA sequence: TGCGCCAGCAGCCCTAGGACAGCAGAGAACACTGAAGCTTTCTTT.

The chain employs TRBV19 and TRBJ1-1, with a possible D match to TRBD1 (5 bases). Germline CDR1 reads LNHDA; CDR2 reads SQIVND (reference sequence). CDR3 length: 14 residues. V was shortened by 5 bases and J by 4 bases, with 14 bases between the two germline ends. CDR3 protein: CASSLIQGVTEAFF. CDR3 coding DNA: TGTGCCAGTAGTCTAATCCAGGGTGTCACTGAAGCTTTCTTT.

The genes are TRBV6-1 and TRBJ1-2; 9 bases are shared with TRBD1. The CDR3 has 16 residues. Germline CDR1 is MNHNS and CDR2 is SASEGT. Unmatched junction bases numbered 6, after V lost 4 bases and J lost 0 bases. The CDR3 loop reads CASSALTGGTNYGYTF. The CDR3 region has the DNA TGTGCCAGCAGTGCCCTGACAGGGGGGACTAACTATGGCTACACCTTC.

The rearrangement uses TRBV7-5 and TRBJ2-3; the tabulated D call, TRBD2, remains unverified against the DNA. TRBV7-5 is tagged as a pseudogene. The CDR3 runs 16 residues. This chain's CDR3 is CARSLGAGESTDTQYF. CDR3 sequence (DNA): TGTGCCAGAAGCTTAGGGGCGGGAGAGAGCACAGATACGCAGTATTTT.

The chain recombines TRBV28 with TRBJ1-6; a possible D gene is TRBD1 (6 bases). The V end lost 5 bases, the J end lost 8 bases, and 13 bases lay between the germline ends. Germline V gene sequence: CDR1 MDHEN, CDR2 SYDVKM. This CDR3 comprises 14 residues. CDR3 amino acids: CASSQTGFDSPLHF. The CDR3, as DNA: TGTGCCAGCAGTCAAACAGGGTTTGATTCACCCCTCCACTTT.

This chain links TRBV18 with TRBJ2-5, with TRBD1 matching 8 bases. The CDR3 sequence is 15 residues long. Germline-derived CDR1 and CDR2 are KGHSH and LQKENI. V dropped 4 bases and J dropped 0; count of bases not matched to a gene: 4. CDR3 nucleotides: TGTGCCAGCTCACAGGACAGGGAGTACCAAGAGACCCAGTACTTC. Its translation is CASSQDREYQETQYF. The whole variable domain, filled in from reference TRBV18 and TRBJ2-5, reads NAGVMQNPRHLVRRRGQEARLRCSPMKGHSHVYWYRQLPEEGLKFMVYLQKENIIDESGMPKERFSAEFPKEGPSILRIQQVVRGDSAAYFCASSQDREYQETQYFGPGTRLLVL.

This clone was recorded only once. This chain joins TRBV4-2 and TRBJ2-5; a possible D gene is TRBD1 (5 bases). Per germline, CDR1 LGHNA and CDR2 YNFKEQ. V was shortened by 0 bases and J by 2 bases, with 7 bases between the two germline ends. The CDR3 covers 14 residues. The CDR3 here is CASSQDRQQETQYF. CDR3 sequence (DNA): TGTGCCAGCAGCCAAGATCGACAGCAAGAGACCCAGTACTTC.

Concerning this clone itself: Within the sample, other DNA sequences also encode this same CDR3. The chain has TRBV3-1 (or the pseudogene TRBV3-2) and TRBJ2-7; a possible D gene is TRBD2 (6 bases). V was shortened by 4 bases and J by 6 bases, with 13 bases between the two germline ends. The germline gives CDR1 LGHDT, CDR2 YNNKEL (reference sequence). The CDR3 runs 13 residues. The CDR3 sequence: CASSRGTGGEQYV. As DNA, the CDR3 is TGTGCCAGCAGCCGCGGGACTGGGGGCGAGCAGTACGTC.

This chain connects TRBV7-3 to TRBJ2-2; 7 bases map to TRBD2. Germline V gives CDR1 SGHTA, CDR2 FQGTGA. The trim removed 1 base at V and 6 bases at J, leaving 8 bases unmatched. This CDR3 comprises 16 residues. Here the CDR3 DNA reads TGTGCCAGCAGCTTAAGGGCGGGAGTAGAGGCCGGGGAGCTGTTTTTT. Its translation is CASSLRAGVEAGELFF.

The chain employs TRBV7-9 and TRBJ1-1; weak D call: TRBD1 (6 bases). With 4 bases removed from V and 0 bases from J, the gap between germline ends came to 9 bases. The CDR3 totals 14 residues. Germline assignment: CDR1 SEHNR and CDR2 FQNEAQ (reference sequence). CDR3 sequence reads: CASSWGQMNTEAFF. CDR3 in DNA: TGTGCCAGCAGCTGGGGACAAATGAACACTGAAGCTTTCTTT.

The chain uses TRBV19 and TRBJ2-1; 11 nucleotides agree with TRBD2. This CDR3 has 19 residues. Germline CDR1 and CDR2: LNHDA and SQIVND (reference sequence). The ends lost 4 bases at V and 5 bases at J; junction bases unmatched: 16. CDR3 sequence: CASSTVSGRALDTNNEQFF. The CDR3 DNA reads TGTGCCAGTAGTACAGTTAGCGGGAGGGCGCTCGATACTAACAATGAGCAGTTCTTC.

The chain couples TRBV7-3 to TRBJ2-5; 7 nucleotides agree with TRBD2. The CDR3 sequence is 14 residues long. J gave up 3 bases and V 0 bases, and 1 base lay outside the gene matches. From germline, CDR1 is SGHTA and CDR2 FQGTGA. The CDR3 is CASSLTLAEETQYF. CDR3 nucleotides: TGTGCCAGCAGCTTAACCCTAGCGGAAGAGACCCAGTACTTC. The full variable domain, in which reference TRBV7-3 and TRBJ2-5 provide the parts outside the CDR3, is GAGVSQTPSNKVTEKGKYVELRCDPISGHTALYWYRQSLGQGPEFLIYFQGTGAADDSGLPNDRFFAVRPEGSVSTLKIQRTERGDSAVYLCASSLTLAEETQYFGPGTRLLVL.